The 5 T cell receptor beta chains below come from one sample, sequenced in a study of shared T cell receptors in the human thymus. TCRdb keeps only in-frame clones here, not all; method: immunoSEQ multiplex PCR. The sample has hundreds of thousands of clones, 87% seen once. These data were likewise used in another study, on human thymus T cells.

The sequenced material came from thymocytes. The receptors shown here come from a boy less than two years old with a congenital heart defect.

The chain links TRBV2 to TRBJ1-1; 7 positions match TRBD1. After removal of 6 bases from V and 2 bases from J, the junction contained 6 bases not matched to a gene. The CDR3 consists of 14 residues. Germline V gives CDR1 SNHLY, CDR2 FYNNEI. The CDR3 protein is CASSPTGVNTEAFF. As DNA, the CDR3 is TGTGCCAGCAGCCCAACAGGGGTTAACACTGAAGCTTTCTTT.

V is TRBV7-2 and J is TRBJ2-7; the D is unclear. The germline V gene encodes CDR1 SGHTA and CDR2 FQGNSA. The CDR3 loop spans 14 amino acids. Trimming left V 1 base short and J 2 bases short, with 9 bases between. This CDR3 is CASSLERRAYEQYF. CDR3 bases: TGTGCCAGCAGCTTAGAGCGACGGGCCTACGAGCAGTACTTC.

V usage is TRBV5-3 and J usage is TRBJ1-1, with 8 bases matching TRBD1. TRBV5-3 is sorted into the ORF group, with uncertain function. The length of the CDR3 is 14 residues. After removal of 4 bases from V and 5 bases from J, the junction contained 7 bases not matched to a gene. Written as DNA, the CDR3 is TGTGCCAGAAGCATAGAACAGGGGGATACTGAAGCTTTCTTT. Protein product: CARSIEQGDTEAFF.

This chain uses TRBV5-4 with TRBJ2-5; D remains unclear. The CDR3 has 15 residues. Deletions cut 4 bases from V and 7 bases from J, with 20 bases between. Germline values: CDR1 SGHNT, CDR2 YYREEE (reference sequence). The CDR3 loop reads CASSPTPTPPRTQYF. CDR3 sequence (DNA): TGTGCCAGCAGCCCCACTCCGACTCCACCCCGGACCCAGTACTTC. The variable domain in full, completed from reference TRBV5-4 and TRBJ2-5, reads ETGVTQSPTHLIKTRGQQVTLRCSSQSGHNTVSWYQQALGQGPQFIFQYYREEENGRGNFPPRFSGLQFPNYSSELNVNALELDDSALYLCASSPTPTPPRTQYFGPGTRLLVL.

The CDR3 loop reads CASSQDGGTRNCTDTQYF. CDR3 nucleotides: TGCGCCAGCAGCCAAGATGGCGGGACTAGGAACTGCACAGATACGCAGTATTTT. The V call is TRBV4-1, the J call TRBJ2-3; 8 nucleotides agree with TRBD2. After removal of 0 bases from V and 1 base from J, the junction contained 9 bases not matched to a gene. In germline, CDR1 is MGHRA, CDR2 YSYEKL. This CDR3 contains 18 residues.